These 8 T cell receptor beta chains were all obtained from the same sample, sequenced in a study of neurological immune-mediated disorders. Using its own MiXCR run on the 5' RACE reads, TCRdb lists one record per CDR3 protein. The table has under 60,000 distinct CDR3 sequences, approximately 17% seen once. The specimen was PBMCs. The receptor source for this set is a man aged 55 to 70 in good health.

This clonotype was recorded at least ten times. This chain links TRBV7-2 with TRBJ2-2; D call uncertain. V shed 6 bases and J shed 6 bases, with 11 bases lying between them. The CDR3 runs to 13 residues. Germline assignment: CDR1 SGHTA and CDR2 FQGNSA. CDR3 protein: CASSLSPPGELFF. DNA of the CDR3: TGTGCCAGCAGTCTAAGCCCTCCCGGGGAGCTGTTTTTT.

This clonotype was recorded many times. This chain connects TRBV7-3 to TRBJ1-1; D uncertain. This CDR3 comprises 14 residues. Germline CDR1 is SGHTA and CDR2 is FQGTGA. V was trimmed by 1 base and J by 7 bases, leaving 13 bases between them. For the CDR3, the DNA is TGTGCCAGCAGCTTAAGAGCGGGGTTGAGTGAAGCTTTCTTT. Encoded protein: CASSLRAGLSEAFF.

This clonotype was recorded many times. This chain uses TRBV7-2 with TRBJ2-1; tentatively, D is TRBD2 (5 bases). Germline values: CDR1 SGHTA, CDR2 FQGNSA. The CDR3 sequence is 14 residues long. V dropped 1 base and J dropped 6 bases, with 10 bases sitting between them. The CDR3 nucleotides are TGTGCCAGCAGCTTAGTACTAGTCAGCAATGAGCAGTTCTTC. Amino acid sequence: CASSLVLVSNEQFF.

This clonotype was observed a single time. CDR3: CASSQMGRDNEQFF. For the CDR3, the DNA is TGTGCCAGCAGCCAAATGGGGCGGGACAATGAGCAGTTCTTC. V is TRBV3-1 and J is TRBJ2-1, with D possibly called TRBD1 or TRBD2 (5 bases each). Germline loops: CDR1 LGHDT, CDR2 YNNKEL (reference sequence). This CDR3 is built from 14 residues. Trimming pared 2 bases from V and 5 bases from J, leaving 10 bases between.

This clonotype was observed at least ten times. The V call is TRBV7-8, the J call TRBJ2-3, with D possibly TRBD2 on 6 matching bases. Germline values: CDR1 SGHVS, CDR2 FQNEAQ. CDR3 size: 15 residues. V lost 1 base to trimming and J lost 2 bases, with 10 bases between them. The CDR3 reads CASSLGLVYTDTQYF. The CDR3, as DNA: TGTGCCAGCAGCTTAGGACTAGTCTACACAGATACGCAGTATTTT.

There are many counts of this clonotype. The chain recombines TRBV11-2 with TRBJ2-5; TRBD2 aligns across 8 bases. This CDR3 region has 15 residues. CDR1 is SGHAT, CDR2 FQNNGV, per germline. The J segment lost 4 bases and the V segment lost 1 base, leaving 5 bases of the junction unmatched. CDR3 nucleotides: TGTGCCAGCAGCTTAGTTGGTAGCGGGACAGAGACCCAGTACTTC. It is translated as CASSLVGSGTETQYF.

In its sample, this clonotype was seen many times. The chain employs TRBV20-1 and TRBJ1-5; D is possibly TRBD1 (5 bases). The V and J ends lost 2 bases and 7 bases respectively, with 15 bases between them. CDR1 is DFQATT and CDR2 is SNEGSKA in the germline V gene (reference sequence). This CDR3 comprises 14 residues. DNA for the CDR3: TGCAGTGCTAGAAACCGGGACCTCTTCCAGCCCCAGCATTTT. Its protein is CSARNRDLFQPQHF.

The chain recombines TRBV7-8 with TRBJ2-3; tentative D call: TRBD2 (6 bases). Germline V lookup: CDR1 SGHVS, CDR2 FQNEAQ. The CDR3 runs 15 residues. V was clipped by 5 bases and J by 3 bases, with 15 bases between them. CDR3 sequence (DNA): TGTGCCAGCAGCCCAAAGGGAGGAAGTACAGATACGCAGTATTTT. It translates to CASSPKGGSTDTQYF.